Each of the 17 T cell receptor beta chains below was sequenced from the same sample in a study of T cells in Graves' hyperthyroidism and ophthalmopathy (dated 2019 in TCRdb). Receptors were amplified or captured by multiplex PCR. For sequencing, an Illumina HiSeq 2000 was employed. TCR beta CDR3 regions were amplified from RNA transcripts. The TCR CDR3 was subjected to a first round of RT-PCR using the HTBI primer set and the Qiagen OneStep RT-PCR kit. The public sequencing data were trimmed at Q25 with fastp and processed into clonotypes with MiXCR by TCRdb, which kept only in-frame beta chains. Rows with one shared CDR3 protein collapse into an entry with the most common genes and DNA. In all, the sample holds fewer than 700,000 distinct CDR3 sequences, and 15% to 20% of those were seen once. Less than 4.5% of the sample lies in the top ten. The sequencing sample was made of blood. The source of these receptors is a woman aged 25 to 39 with Graves' hyperthyroidism.

This clonotype showed up many times. The chain is built from TRBV20-1 and TRBJ2-3; unclear D gene. Trimming shortened V by 5 bases and J by 3 bases, and 9 bases separated the two germline ends. CDR3 length: 12 residues. Germline V CDR1 and CDR2: DFQATT, SNEGSKA (reference sequence). The CDR3 loop reads CSAALETDTQYF. Written as DNA, the CDR3 is TGCAGTGCTGCCCTTGAGACAGATACGCAGTATTTT.

This chain joins TRBV7-9 and TRBJ1-4; 8 bases are shared with TRBD1. Germline CDR1 and CDR2: SEHNR and FQNEAQ (reference sequence). This CDR3 has 17 residues. V lost 4 bases to trimming and J lost 0 bases; unmatched junction nucleotides: 7. CDR3 amino acids: CASSSTGAAATNEKLFF. The CDR3 region has the DNA TGTGCCAGCAGCTCGACAGGGGCGGCCGCAACTAATGAAAAACTGTTTTTT.

This clonotype has a handful of counts. The gene calls are TRBV30 and TRBJ2-7; TRBD2 might be the D (5 bases). Trimming removed 3 bases at V and 2 bases at J, with 14 bases between. Germline V gives CDR1 GTSNPN, CDR2 SVGIG (reference sequence). The CDR3 is made up of 14 amino acids. CDR3 amino acids: CAWRVGRKTYEQYF. The CDR3, as DNA: TGTGCCTGGAGGGTAGGGAGAAAGACCTACGAGCAGTACTTC.

This clonotype has a count of ten or more. The V and J genes are TRBV27 and TRBJ2-7; D may correspond to TRBD1 or TRBD2 (5 bases each). The CDR3 is 13 residues long. Looked up from germline, CDR1 is MNHEY and CDR2 is SMNVEV (reference sequence). The germline V and J ends were trimmed by 3 bases and 5 bases, with 11 bases remaining between them. The CDR3 DNA follows: TGTGCCAGCAGTTTGGTCCGGGACCACGAGCAGTACTTC. Encoded protein: CASSLVRDHEQYF.

This clonotype was observed many times. The chain carries TRBV11-2 and TRBJ2-7; D is unclear. V lost 2 bases and J 1 base, leaving 18 bases between the germline ends. This CDR3 spans 17 amino acids. Germline CDR1 and CDR2: SGHAT and FQNNGV. CDR3 protein: CASSLTVTDDPSYEQYF. The CDR3 region has the DNA TGTGCCAGCAGCTTAACGGTGACGGACGACCCATCCTACGAGCAGTACTTC. The whole variable domain, filled in from reference TRBV11-2 and TRBJ2-7, reads EAGVAQSPRYKIIEKRQSVAFWCNPISGHATLYWYQQILGQGPKLLIQFQNNGVVDDSQLPKDRFSAERLKGVDSTLKIQPAKLEDSAVYLCASSLTVTDDPSYEQYFGPGTRLTVT.

This clonotype has just a few counts. The rearrangement uses TRBV12-3 or TRBV12-4 and TRBJ2-1; D uncertain. With 3 bases removed from V and 8 bases from J, the gap between germline ends came to 14 bases. CDR3 size: 14 residues. CDR3 amino acids: CASSFPPEDHEQFF. In DNA form, the CDR3 reads TGTGCCAGCAGTTTTCCCCCCGAGGATCATGAGCAGTTCTTC.

This clonotype appeared many times. This rearrangement joins TRBV5-1 to TRBJ2-1; D assignment may be TRBD1 or TRBD2 (5 bases each). The CDR3 is 14 residues long. Germline CDR1 is SGHRS and CDR2 is YFSETQ. V was clipped by 5 bases and J by 4 bases, with 13 bases between them. The CDR3: CASSEGTAYNEQFF. CDR3 nucleotide sequence: TGCGCCAGCAGTGAAGGGACGGCATACAATGAGCAGTTCTTC.

The table lists this clonotype with a few counts. Written as DNA, the CDR3 is TGTGCCAGCAACCCTATAGCGGGAGGGCCAGATACGCAGTATTTT. This translates into CASNPIAGGPDTQYF. The chain uses TRBV11-3 and TRBJ2-3; 11 bases agree with TRBD2. The J segment lost 4 bases and the V segment lost 7 bases, leaving 7 bases of the junction unmatched. Germline V gene lookup returns CDR1 SGHNT and CDR2 YENEEA. The length of the CDR3 is 15 residues.

This clonotype was seen many times. This rearrangement joins TRBV2 to TRBJ2-1; tentative D call: TRBD1 (7 bases). CDR3 size: 13 residues. Trimming shortened V by 6 bases and J by 7 bases, and 13 bases separated the two germline ends. In germline, CDR1 is SNHLY, CDR2 FYNNEI. The CDR3 DNA follows: TGTGCCAGCAGAATACAGGGGAGGAATGAGCAGTTCTTC. This gives the protein CASRIQGRNEQFF.

This clonotype was seen a few times. The gene calls are TRBV7-9 and TRBJ2-3; 9 bases are shared with TRBD2. Per germline, CDR1 SEHNR and CDR2 FQNEAQ (reference sequence). CDR3 size: 16 residues. V shed 4 bases, J shed 4 bases, and the junction held 9 bases outside the gene matches. Here the CDR3 reads CASSSIAGDSPDTQYF. CDR3 bases: TGTGCCAGCAGCTCGATAGCGGGAGATTCCCCAGATACGCAGTATTTT.

This clonotype was detected many times. DNA for the CDR3: TGTGCCAGCAGCTTGGTAGGAACCCTGAACACTGAAGCTTTCTTT. Residues: CASSLVGTLNTEAFF. The chain uses TRBV11-3 and TRBJ1-1; D is undetermined. The V end lost 3 bases, the J end lost 0 bases, and 11 bases lay between the germline ends. This CDR3 region has 15 residues. In germline, CDR1 is SGHNT, CDR2 YENEEA.

This clonotype was detected only a few times. V gene TRBV10-3 combines with J gene TRBJ2-6; TRBD1 aligns across 8 bases. Per the germline V gene, CDR1 is ENHRY and CDR2 is SYGVKD. The J segment lost 4 bases and the V segment lost 11 bases, leaving 7 bases of the junction unmatched. The CDR3 loop spans 14 amino acids. In nucleotides, the CDR3 is TGTGCCGCAAGGACAGGGAACGGGGCCAACGTCCTGACTTTC. Residues: CAARTGNGANVLTF.

This clonotype was detected a few times. The chain employs TRBV7-9 and TRBJ2-7; D is possibly TRBD2 (5 bases). The CDR3 loop spans 15 amino acids. V dropped 5 bases and J dropped 3 bases, with 17 bases sitting between them. Germline V gives CDR1 SEHNR, CDR2 FQNEAQ (reference sequence). The CDR3 loop is CASSDEGPTDYEQYF. The CDR3 bases are TGTGCCAGCAGCGATGAGGGTCCGACCGACTACGAGCAGTACTTC.

V is TRBV7-3 and J is TRBJ2-2; 13 bases align to TRBD2. Trimming removed 5 bases from V and 5 bases from J; junction bases left unmatched: 11. Germline assignment: CDR1 SGHTA and CDR2 FQGTGA. This CDR3 comprises 18 residues. The CDR3 region is CASSDGLAGELKTGELFF. The CDR3 nucleotides are TGTGCCAGCAGCGACGGACTAGCGGGAGAGTTAAAAACCGGGGAGCTGTTTTTT.

This clonotype has a count of ten or more. This sequence joins TRBV18 and TRBJ2-1; D may correspond to TRBD1 or TRBD2 (5 bases each). The CDR3 covers 15 residues. Germline V gene sequence: CDR1 KGHSH, CDR2 LQKENI. V lost 5 bases to trimming and J lost 3 bases, with 14 bases between them. The CDR3 DNA sequence: TGTGCCAGCTCAACCGGGACCGACATCTACAATGAGCAGTTCTTC. Translation: CASSTGTDIYNEQFF.

This clonotype has more than one count but fewer than ten. J is TRBJ1-4 and V is TRBV5-1; D is ambiguous. The V gene's germline CDR1 is SGHRS and CDR2 YFSETQ. V lost 4 bases and J 7 bases, leaving 20 bases between the germline ends. This CDR3 is 16 amino acids long. Here the CDR3 DNA reads TGCGCCAGCAGCCCCGGGCGGTCAGTGGGAGGTGAAAAACTGTTTTTT. This gives the protein CASSPGRSVGGEKLFF.

V and J are TRBV20-1 and TRBJ2-5; 8 nucleotides align to TRBD1. The CDR3 runs to 15 residues. V gave up 2 bases and J gave up 1 base; unmatched junction bases: 6. Germline V gene sequence: CDR1 DFQATT, CDR2 SNEGSKA (reference sequence). The CDR3 DNA is TGCAGTGCTAGAATACGCGGGACAGGCCAAGAGACCCAGTACTTC. Amino acid sequence: CSARIRGTGQETQYF.